The sequence of this T cell receptor beta chain was determined in a study of blood T cells in healthy people across ages. Study-wide results and limits: PBMCs were not sorted, which prevented a conclusive comparison of naive versus antigen-experienced cells.

V was shortened by 7 bases and J by 4 bases, with 20 bases between the two germline ends. CDR3 length equals 15 residues. CDR1 DFQATT and CDR2 SNEGSKA come from the germline V gene (reference sequence). A J-beta primer mix and a sample-barcoded 5' primer were used in a second PCR of roughly 6 to 11 cycles. TCRdb processed the 5' RACE reads anew with MiXCR; each CDR3 protein has one entry. The sample carries around 2 million distinct CDR3 sequences, approximately 39% recorded once. About this clonotype: No antigen is known for it.

Samples each yielded at least 5.5 micrograms of total RNA. The gene calls are TRBV20-1 and TRBJ1-3; D may be TRBD1 (6 bases). The sequence derives from a human donor in good health. Specimen: blood. CDR3 region: CSVSTGYHDGNTIYF. For the CDR3, the DNA is TGCAGTGTTAGTACAGGGTACCACGACGGAAACACCATATATTTT.